The text below deals with one TCR beta chain. Antigen unknown. The data stem from a study of brain T cells in children with intractable seizures. Findings and caveats of the study: Pre-surgery blood may have been undersampled, hiding some clones.

Surgery cases with the highest brain T cell transcript signatures were chosen for sequencing. Before surgery, patients took at least one anti-epileptic drug. Method: immunoSEQ multiplex PCR; TCRdb's copy keeps in-frame clones and lacks some. This table holds approximately 40,000 clones, 90% found once. The CDR3 has 15 residues. Trimming took 2 bases from V and 1 from J, leaving 9 bases between them. CDR1 SGHTA and CDR2 FQGTGA come from the germline V gene. This material consisted of peripheral blood, taken at surgery. This clonotype was obtained from a girl between 2 and 10 years old with tuberous sclerosis and intractable seizures. This chain joins TRBV7-3 and TRBJ2-1; D is uncertain. CDR3 in amino acids: CASSLDGNSYNEQFF. The CDR3 DNA sequence: TGTGCCAGCAGCTTAGACGGAAATTCCTACAATGAGCAGTTCTTC.